The 14 T cell receptor beta chains below all came from one sample that was sequenced in a study of T cells after yellow fever vaccination. Using its own MiXCR run on the 5' RACE reads, TCRdb lists one record per CDR3 protein. The table shows approximately 600,000 distinct CDR3 sequences, with over 9% occurring only once. This material consisted of PBMCs, taken on the day of the yellow fever booster vaccination. These receptor sequences come from a man younger than 45 who received the YFV17D yellow fever vaccine.

This clonotype showed up just once. The chain joins TRBV20-1 to TRBJ2-1; D is possibly TRBD2 (6 bases). Per the germline V gene, CDR1 is DFQATT and CDR2 is SNEGSKA (reference sequence). V lost 5 bases and J lost 3, with 32 bases in between. This CDR3 spans 20 amino acids. The DNA of the CDR3 is TGCAGTGCTCCTGGGAATCAAGCGGGCTTACCCAGGCACGGCTACAATGAGCAGTTCTTC. Translating gives CSAPGNQAGLPRHGYNEQFF.

This clonotype was detected ten times or more. The genes are TRBV5-5 and TRBJ1-3; D remains ambiguous. Trimming left V 3 bases short and J 0 bases short, with 16 bases between. CDR3 length: 17 amino acids. Germline CDR1 reads SGHKS; CDR2 reads YYEKEE (reference sequence). The CDR3: CASSSSPNRDSGNTIYF. The CDR3 nucleotides are TGTGCCAGCAGCTCCAGCCCCAATCGGGACTCTGGAAACACCATATATTTT.

This clonotype showed up many times. The rearrangement uses TRBV7-2 and TRBJ1-2; a possible D gene is TRBD1 (6 bases). The CDR3 totals 15 residues. V lost 1 base, J lost 1 base, and 10 bases lay in between. The germline V gene encodes CDR1 SGHTA and CDR2 FQGNSA. DNA for the CDR3: TGTGCCAGCAGCTTAGAGTGGGGGCATAACTATGGCTACACCTTC. Translation gives CASSLEWGHNYGYTF.

The chain has TRBV7-8 and TRBJ2-7; 7 bases map to TRBD1. The CDR3 is 13 amino acids. CDR1 is SGHVS and CDR2 is FQNEAQ in the germline V gene. Trimming removed 6 bases from V and 1 base from J; junction bases left unmatched: 3. As DNA, the CDR3 is TGTGCCAGCAGGGGGACAGCATCCTACGAGCAGTACTTC. This sequence encodes CASRGTASYEQYF.

This clonotype was observed a handful of times. V gene TRBV7-2 combines with J gene TRBJ2-1; D gene uncertain. CDR1 is SGHTA, CDR2 FQGNSA, per germline. This CDR3 is 13 amino acids long. Trimming took 3 bases from V and 9 from J, leaving 12 bases between them. CDR3 coding DNA: TGTGCCAGCAGCTTCAAAGCCTTGGCTGAGCAGTTCTTC. Protein sequence: CASSFKALAEQFF.

In this sample, this clonotype turned up a few times. V gene TRBV28 combines with J gene TRBJ2-7; TRBD1 matches 9 bases. There are 15 residues in the CDR3. V lost 6 bases and J lost 4; bases outside the gene matches: 10. Per germline, CDR1 MDHEN and CDR2 SYDVKM. In nucleotides, the CDR3 is TGTGCCAGCAGCCCGGGACAGGGCGGGGCATACGAGCAGTACTTC. This gives the protein CASSPGQGGAYEQYF.

The chain carries TRBV7-2 and TRBJ2-1; possible D gene TRBD1, 7 bases. Germline lookup yields CDR1 SGHTA and CDR2 FQGNSA. CDR3 length: 15 residues. V was cut by 1 base and J by 4 bases, with 11 bases left in between. DNA for the CDR3: TGTGCCAGCAGCTTAGATGCGGGACAGTACAATGAGCAGTTCTTC. Its protein is CASSLDAGQYNEQFF.

In its sample, this clonotype was seen a few times. The chain combines TRBV7-9 with TRBJ2-7; D remains unclear. Trimming shortened V by 7 bases and J by 6 bases, and 13 bases separated the two germline ends. Germline CDR1 SEHNR, CDR2 FQNEAQ (reference sequence). This CDR3 comprises 12 residues. CDR3 nucleotide sequence: TGTGCCAGCACAGCCCCCTCGGGCGAGCAGTACTTC. It specifies CASTAPSGEQYF. The entire variable domain, with the rest obtained from reference TRBV7-9 and TRBJ2-7, is as follows: DTGVSQNPRHKITKRGQNVTFRCDPISEHNRLYWYRQTLGQGPEFLTYFQNEAQLEKSRLLSDRFSAERPKGSFSTLEIQRTEQGDSAMYLCASTAPSGEQYFGPGTRLTVT.

The chain carries TRBV27 and TRBJ2-7; no clear D gene. Trimming cost V 7 bases and J 5 bases, with 21 bases left between them. CDR3 length: 15 amino acids. In germline, CDR1 is MNHEY, CDR2 SMNVEV (reference sequence). The DNA of the CDR3 is TGTGCCAGCACCCCCCTCGGAGAGGTGGTCCACGAGCAGTACTTC. Translated: CASTPLGEVVHEQYF.

This clonotype was found many times. V gene TRBV7-8 combines with J gene TRBJ2-5; D gene uncertain. The CDR3 extends over 12 amino acids. Germline CDR1 reads SGHVS; CDR2 reads FQNEAQ. V was trimmed by 5 bases and J by 0 bases, leaving 4 bases between them. The CDR3 DNA reads TGTGCCAGCAGCATGTACCAAGAGACCCAGTACTTC. Its protein is CASSMYQETQYF.

This clonotype was found a few times. CDR3 in DNA: TGTGCCACCAGCAGAGGTGTGACGGAGGTTGATGAGCAGTACTTC. Translated, it gives CATSRGVTEVDEQYF. This rearrangement joins TRBV15 to TRBJ2-7; perhaps TRBD2 as D (5 bases). CDR3 length: 15 amino acids. Germline assignment: CDR1 LNHNV and CDR2 YYDKDF (reference sequence). Trimming left V 1 base short and J 7 bases short, with 17 bases between.

This clonotype was counted between two and nine times. The chain links TRBV20-1 to TRBJ1-2; D unclear. The V gene's germline CDR1 is DFQATT and CDR2 SNEGSKA (reference sequence). The V end was cut by 4 bases, the J end by 4 bases, with 13 bases between. The CDR3 contains 13 residues. CDR3 DNA sequence: TGCAGTGCTAACCCGTATACGAGCTATGGCTACACCTTC. This translates into CSANPYTSYGYTF.

The chain couples TRBV6-2 or TRBV6-3 to TRBJ2-1; 8 bases map to TRBD2. V shed 2 bases, J shed 7 bases, and the junction held 13 bases outside the gene matches. The germline V gene has CDR1 MNHEY and CDR2 SVGEGT. CDR3 length: 17 residues. CDR3 loop: CASSYPRGAGDYNEQFF. The CDR3 region has the DNA TGTGCCAGCAGTTACCCCCGGGGAGCGGGAGACTATAATGAGCAGTTCTTC.

The rearrangement uses TRBV18 and TRBJ1-1; D is possibly TRBD1 (6 bases). Between the trimmed V and J ends, which lost 1 base and 7 bases, there was a span of 10 bases. In germline, CDR1 is KGHSH, CDR2 LQKENI. The CDR3 sequence is 13 residues long. DNA for the CDR3: TGTGCCAGCTCACCACAGGGGGGATATGAAGCTTTCTTT. Translated: CASSPQGGYEAFF.